One TCR beta chain is described in this entry. There is no known antigen for this receptor. No per-base quality is available; no much larger clone lies one base away. The data stem from a study of response to subunit inactivated influenza vaccine (dated by TCRdb to 2016 to 2019). Concerning the study at large: Deep quantitative profiling of the T cell receptor repertoire was used in the study to follow responses to a trivalent subunit inactivated influenza vaccine.

What the authors observed across the whole study: It was suggested by the authors that each seasonal influenza vaccination may recruit only a limited number of new T cells.

The library was prepared using RT-PCR. Sequencing was performed on an Illumina HiSeq 2500. TCRdb handled the public reads itself, with Q25 trimming in fastp and clone calling in MiXCR, and kept productive beta chains. A single entry per CDR3 protein holds the most common genes and DNA from its merged rows. Within this sample are some 500,000 distinct CDR3 sequences, with roughly 23% of them counted one time only. 1.5% to 2% of the sample belongs to the ten largest clones. At the junction V is shortened by 1 base and J by 7 bases, with 10 bases in between. There are 14 amino acids in the CDR3, from cysteine to phenylalanine inclusive. The DNA shown is the 42-base CDR3, in frame from base 1. Sequences SGHAT (CDR1) and FQNNGV (CDR2) are obtained from the germline V gene.

The TCR sequence derives from a man in his fifties who received an inactivated influenza vaccine. Donor details come from another sample of the same person, matched by shared clones. The sample was CD4+ T cells sorted from PBMCs, taken roughly 5 days after vaccination. The sequence is built from TRBV11-2 and TRBJ2-2; 5 matching bases give a weak D call of TRBD1. The CDR3 protein: CASSLGGAFGELFF. The DNA sequence is as follows: TGTGCCAGCAGCTTAGGTGGGGCGTTCGGGGAGCTGTTTTTT.